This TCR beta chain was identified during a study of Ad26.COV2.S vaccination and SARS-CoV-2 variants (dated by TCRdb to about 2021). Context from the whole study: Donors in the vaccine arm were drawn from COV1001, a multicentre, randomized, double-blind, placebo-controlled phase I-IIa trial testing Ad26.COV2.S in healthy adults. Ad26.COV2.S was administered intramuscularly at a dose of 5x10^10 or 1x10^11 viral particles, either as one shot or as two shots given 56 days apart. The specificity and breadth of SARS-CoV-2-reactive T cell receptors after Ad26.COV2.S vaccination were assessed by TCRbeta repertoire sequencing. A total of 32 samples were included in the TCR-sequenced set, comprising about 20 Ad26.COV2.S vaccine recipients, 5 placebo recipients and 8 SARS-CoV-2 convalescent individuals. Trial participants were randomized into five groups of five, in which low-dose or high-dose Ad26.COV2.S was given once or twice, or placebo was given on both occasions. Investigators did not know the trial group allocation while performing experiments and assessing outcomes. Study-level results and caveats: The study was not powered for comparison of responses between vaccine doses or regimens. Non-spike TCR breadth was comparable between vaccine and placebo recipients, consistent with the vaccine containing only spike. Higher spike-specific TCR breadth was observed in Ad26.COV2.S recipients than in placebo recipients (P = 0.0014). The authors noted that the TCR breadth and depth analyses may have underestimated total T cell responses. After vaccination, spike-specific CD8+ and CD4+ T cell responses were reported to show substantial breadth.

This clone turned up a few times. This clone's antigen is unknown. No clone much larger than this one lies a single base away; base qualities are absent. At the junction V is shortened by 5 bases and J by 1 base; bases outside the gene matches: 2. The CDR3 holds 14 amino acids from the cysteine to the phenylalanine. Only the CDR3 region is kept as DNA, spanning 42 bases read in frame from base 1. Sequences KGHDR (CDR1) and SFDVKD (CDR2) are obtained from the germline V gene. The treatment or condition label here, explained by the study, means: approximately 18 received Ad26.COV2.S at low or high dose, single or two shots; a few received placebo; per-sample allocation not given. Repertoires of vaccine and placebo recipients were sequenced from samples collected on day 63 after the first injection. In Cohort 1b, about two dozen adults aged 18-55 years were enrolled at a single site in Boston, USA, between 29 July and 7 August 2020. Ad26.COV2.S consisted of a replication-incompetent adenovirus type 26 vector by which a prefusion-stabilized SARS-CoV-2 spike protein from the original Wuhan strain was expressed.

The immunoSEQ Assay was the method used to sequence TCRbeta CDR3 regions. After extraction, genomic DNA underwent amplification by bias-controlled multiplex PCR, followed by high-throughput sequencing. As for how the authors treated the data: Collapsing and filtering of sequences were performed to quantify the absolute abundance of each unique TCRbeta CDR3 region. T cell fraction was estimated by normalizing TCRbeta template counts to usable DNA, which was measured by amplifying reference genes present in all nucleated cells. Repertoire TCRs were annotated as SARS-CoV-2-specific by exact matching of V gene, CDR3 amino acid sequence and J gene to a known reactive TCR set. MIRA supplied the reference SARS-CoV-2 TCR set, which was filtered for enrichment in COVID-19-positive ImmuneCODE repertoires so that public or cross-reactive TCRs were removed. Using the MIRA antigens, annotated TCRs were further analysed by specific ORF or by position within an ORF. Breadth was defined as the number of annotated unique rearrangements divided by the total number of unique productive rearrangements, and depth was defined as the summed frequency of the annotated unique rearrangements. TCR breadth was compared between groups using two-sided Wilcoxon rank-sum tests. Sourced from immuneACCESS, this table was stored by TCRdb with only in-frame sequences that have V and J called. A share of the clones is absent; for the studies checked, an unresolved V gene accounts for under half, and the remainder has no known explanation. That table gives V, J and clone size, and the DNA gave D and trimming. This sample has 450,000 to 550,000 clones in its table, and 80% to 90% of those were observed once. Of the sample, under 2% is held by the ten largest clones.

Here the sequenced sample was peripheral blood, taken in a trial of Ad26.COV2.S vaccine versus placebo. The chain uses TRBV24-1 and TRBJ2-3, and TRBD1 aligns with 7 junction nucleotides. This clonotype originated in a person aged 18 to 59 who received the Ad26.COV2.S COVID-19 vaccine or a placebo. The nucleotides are TGTGCCACCAGTGTGGGGACAGGCACAGATACGCAGTATTTT. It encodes CATSVGTGTDTQYF.